This is a list of T cell receptor beta chains from one sample in a study of blood T cell dynamics during melanoma immunotherapy. Profiled with immunoSEQ multiplex PCR; TCRdb holds only in-frame clones, not every one. The sample includes approximately 9,800 clones, roughly 86% of them seen just once. The sequenced sample was blood, obtained from a patient treated with checkpoint blockade. The receptor set was obtained from a human donor with melanoma. The conserved cysteine and the conserved F or W are not part of the CDR3 here. Clone size is not always given. Where it is, it says once, few, many or a class for expanded clones.

J gene,V gene,clone size,CDR3 protein
TRBJ2-7,TRBV5-4,.,ASSLAWGADSYEQY
TRBJ1-6,TRBV5-4,.,ASSTGQGDNSPLH
TRBJ2-7,TRBV27,.,ASSLTGTVTYEQY
TRBJ2-7,TRBV6-5,.,ASSYGVGGSDEQY
TRBJ1-1,TRBV6-1,.,ASRDRRVNTEAF
TRBJ2-5,TRBV14,.,ASSQVGSGRFQETQY
.,TRBV6-1,.,AGGWTGSYEQY
TRBJ2-3,TRBV6-6,once,ASSPSSDRGTDTQY
TRBJ2-7,TRBV21-1,.,ASSRGGRGRRYEQY
TRBJ2-2,TRBV5-5,.,ASSLMSGRAVGELF
TRBJ1-1,TRBV5-6,.,ASSLEGIGRNMNTEAF
TRBJ1-1,TRBV19,.,ASSYPNTEAF
TRBJ1-1,TRBV30,.,AWRARESEAF
TRBJ1-2,TRBV19,.,ASRPPGQRNYGYT
TRBJ1-4,TRBV4-1,.,ASSRTTGALTNEKLF
TRBJ2-5,TRBV6-5,.,ASRGLAKYQETQY
TRBJ1-2,TRBV7-9,once,ASSWKDRDGYT
TRBJ2-5,TRBV6-1,.,ASSEVAGPSGQETQY
TRBJ2-1,TRBV28,.,ASSPSMRGLYNEQF
TRBJ2-5,TRBV5-4,.,ASSSGRGQETQY
TRBJ1-4,TRBV30,.,AWRGHGTNEKLF
TRBJ1-2,TRBV30,.,AWGQGARWNYGYT
TRBJ2-1,TRBV18,.,ASSPGGQGSYNEQF
TRBJ2-4,TRBV2,.,ASSEGRIAKNIQY
TRBJ2-2,TRBV5-1,.,ASEGTGGNTGELF
TRBJ2-7,TRBV28,once,ASSLGVEQY
TRBJ2-7,TRBV5-1,.,ASSPGRAGIPYEQY
TRBJ2-1,TRBV9,.,ASSVGRGSSYNEQF
TRBJ1-2,TRBV6-1,.,ASTPGQGNYGYT
TRBJ1-1,TRBV5-4,.,ASSNWGQAEAF
TRBJ1-4,TRBV25-1,.,ASSQGPRANEKLF
TRBJ2-3,TRBV14,.,ASSQVLGYGTDTQY
TRBJ2-1,TRBV7-9,.,ASSRLAGGPDEQF
TRBJ1-4,TRBV30,.,AWSGDRGNEKLF
TRBJ2-3,TRBV29-1,.,SVESQFGTDTQY
TRBJ2-1,TRBV5-1,.,ASSRDFRGRFRQSNEQF
TRBJ2-7,TRBV4-3,.,ASSQVGSLSNEQY
TRBJ2-1,TRBV9,.,ASSTPLGQGSRGEQF
TRBJ2-3,TRBV4-2,.,ASSPSTASGGGVDTQY
TRBJ2-7,TRBV19,.,ASSLRTGETKYEQY
TRBJ1-6,TRBV5-1,.,ASSLDPYNSPLH
TRBJ1-1,TRBV6-6,.,ASRPMANTEAF
TRBJ2-7,TRBV5-1,.,ASRGLAGSSYEQY
TRBJ1-2,TRBV29-1,.,SVGLQDGYT
TRBJ2-5,TRBV27,.,ASSPGLAVSYQETQY
TRBJ1-2,TRBV5-8,.,ASSWPIDRYNYGYT
.,TRBV28,.,ASSWTSQTYEQY
TRBJ2-1,TRBV15,.,ATSRAHNGEQF
TRBJ2-7,TRBV6-6,.,ASSYEGLEQY
TRBJ2-1,TRBV5-1,.,ASSLARQGPYNEQF
TRBJ2-7,TRBV5-4,.,ASSLAGVGYEQY
TRBJ2-7,TRBV4-3,.,ASSQELAGYEQY
TRBJ2-5,TRBV6-5,.,ASSHPSGALEEQY